This T cell receptor (beta chain) came from a study of T cells in localized non-small cell lung cancer. Study results and caveats: Uninvolved adjacent lung showed higher T cell clonality than tumor. Among blood samples, higher T cell density accompanied longer overall survival. Median detection of top 100 tumor clones in adjacent lung was 55 to 60 clones.

The method was immunoSEQ multiplex PCR; TCRdb's version includes in-frame clones alone and lacks a portion of them. This table has 20,000 to 30,000 clones, 91% appearing once. Germline CDR1 and CDR2: SGHRS and YFSETQ. This CDR3 region has 16 residues. Trimming cost V 0 bases and J 5 bases; bases outside gene matches: 7. On this clone: Antigen: not known.

The material sequenced was peripheral blood, taken before any cancer treatment. This TCR came from a female donor at least 60 years old with stage II squamous cell lung carcinoma. The chain has TRBV5-1 and TRBJ2-2; 7 nucleotides align to TRBD2. The CDR3 sequence: CASSLALAEDTGELFF. The DNA of the CDR3 is TGCGCCAGCAGCTTGGCTCTAGCGGAGGATACCGGGGAGCTGTTTTTT.